This paragraph covers one TCR beta chain sequence. The antigen it recognizes is unknown. There are no base qualities to consult, and no much larger clone falls within one base. Taken from cysteine to phenylalanine, the CDR3 has 16 residues. Only the CDR3 region is kept as DNA, spanning 48 bases read in frame from base 1. V ends up 4 bases short and J 7 bases short, with an unmatched junction base count of 10. As encoded in the germline V gene, CDR1 is SGHDT while CDR2 is YYEEEE. The data were taken from a study of shared T cell receptors in the human thymus (TCRdb year 2021). Turning to the overall study: The study examined how the human thymus generates shared, self-reactive T-cell receptor alpha chains.

Receptor amplification or capture employed the immunoSEQ multiplex PCR assay. Held by TCRdb, this immuneACCESS table contains in-frame sequences only and omits some clones. Under half of the omission traces to an unresolved V gene where checked; the cause of the rest is unknown. The sample table records approximately 730,000 clones; roughly 88% of these occur just once. 0.0095% to 0.013% of the sample comes from the top ten. These sequences were also reported in another study, on human thymus T cells. As the second publication notes: Immunologically healthy infants undergoing open corrective cardiac surgery for congenital heart defects in Finland were used as donors. The thymus tissue came from surgical resects taken out during corrective cardiac surgery. V and J gene segment usage appeared biased in both thymic and peripheral blood repertoires. The related research found that thymic TCR repertoires overlapped highly between unrelated individuals. The study described the TCR alpha and beta repertoires in under ten infant thymus samples and a few matching peripheral blood samples. Donor ages ranged from about 6 to 244 days, and the cohort comprised five to seven male and a couple of female infants. Thymocytes were released mechanically from tissue and stored at -70 °C as pellets of roughly 9.5-31 million cells. A QIAsymphony instrument was used to extract genomic DNA from the frozen cell pellets. The immunoSEQ multiplex PCR assay was used to amplify the TCRB and TCRAD loci from a standardized amount of quality-controlled genomic DNA. The amplicons covered the V(D)J region and were long enough to include the CDR3 and to identify the V and J genes. Through the commercial immunoSEQ service, the amplicons were sequenced on an Illumina platform. Primer bias and sequencing errors were corrected as previously described, and TCRAD and TCRB were defined on the basis of the IMGT database. Repertoires were analysed with immunoSEQ Analyzer 3.0 and VDJTools, covering basic statistics, V/J segment usage, diversity estimates, rarefaction and pairwise overlap. Chao1, ChaoE, Efron-Thisted, Shannon and inverse Simpson indices were used to estimate diversity, which was also estimated on datasets down-sampled to the smallest sample. For repertoire overlap, CDR3 nucleotide sequence, V gene and J gene had to match strictly, and clustering was done by Jaccard-based multidimensional scaling. Thymus samples yielded on average approximately 840,000 unique TCRB clonotypes, compared with around 91,000 from blood samples.

Sequencing was carried out using thymocytes. In this chain, TRBV5-6 is recombined with TRBJ2-2; TRBD1 lines up with 10 middle nucleotides. The receptor was isolated from a girl under three years old with a congenital heart defect. Donor details come from another sample of the same person, matched by shared clones. The CDR3 sequence is CASSRDRGRQHGELFF. The nucleotide sequence is given as TGTGCCAGCAGCCGGGACAGGGGCCGGCAACACGGGGAGCTGTTTTTT.